These 21 T cell receptor beta chains originate from one sample sequenced in a study of blood T cell repertoires in COVID-19. TCRdb's copy holds only in-frame clones and misses some; the assay was immunoSEQ multiplex PCR. The sample has 310,000 or so clones, 90% seen once. The specimen sequenced was PBMCs or T cells enriched from blood (not recorded which). These receptors were taken from a woman aged 25 to 39 who had recovered from COVID-19.

The rearrangement uses TRBV6-2 or TRBV6-3 and TRBJ2-5, with 8 positions matching TRBD1. V was clipped by 5 bases and J by 10 bases; unmatched bases: 6. This CDR3 has 12 residues. Germline values: CDR1 MNHEY, CDR2 SVGEGT. CDR3 amino acids: CASSGQGWDQYF. The CDR3 DNA reads as TGTGCCAGCAGTGGACAGGGCTGGGACCAGTACTTC.

This chain uses TRBV11-2 with TRBJ2-7; 14 nucleotides agree with TRBD2. Trimming cost V 4 bases and J 5 bases; bases outside gene matches: 4. The CDR3 totals 15 residues. Germline values: CDR1 SGHAT, CDR2 FQNNGV. The CDR3 sequence: CASSSGLAGAHEQYF. The CDR3 DNA sequence: TGTGCCAGCAGCTCGGGACTAGCGGGAGCCCACGAGCAGTACTTC. Supplemented by reference TRBV11-2 and TRBJ2-7, the full variable domain reads EAGVAQSPRYKIIEKRQSVAFWCNPISGHATLYWYQQILGQGPKLLIQFQNNGVVDDSQLPKDRFSAERLKGVDSTLKIQPAKLEDSAVYLCASSSGLAGAHEQYFGPGTRLTVT.

This chain joins TRBV19 and TRBJ2-5; TRBD1 might be the D (6 bases). With 3 bases removed from V and 5 bases from J, the gap between germline ends came to 13 bases. Germline lookup yields CDR1 LNHDA and CDR2 SQIVND (reference sequence). The CDR3 runs to 14 residues. CDR3 amino acids: CASSIRGADETQYF. The CDR3 DNA reads as TGTGCCAGTAGTATCAGGGGAGCGGACGAGACCCAGTACTTC.

The chain uses TRBV27 and TRBJ2-7, with a weak D call TRBD1 (6 bases). The CDR3 runs 13 residues. The V and J ends lost 0 bases and 5 bases respectively, with 8 bases between them. The germline CDR1 and CDR2 sequences are MNHEY and SMNVEV (reference sequence). The CDR3 is CASSLSTGNEQYF. The CDR3, as DNA: TGTGCCAGCAGTTTATCCACAGGGAACGAGCAGTACTTC.

The J gene is TRBJ2-3, the V gene TRBV5-1, with 7 bases lining up with TRBD1. The germline gives CDR1 SGHRS, CDR2 YFSETQ. The CDR3 contains 16 residues. The V and J ends lost 0 bases and 2 bases, in that order; junction bases with no gene match: 6. The CDR3: CASSLGGQPNTDTQYF. In DNA form, the CDR3 reads TGCGCCAGCAGCTTGGGGGGACAGCCGAACACAGATACGCAGTATTTT.

The chain has TRBV14 and TRBJ2-7; D might be TRBD2 (6 bases). CDR3 length: 15 amino acids. With 4 bases removed from V and 5 bases from J, the gap between germline ends came to 18 bases. Germline loops: CDR1 SGHDN, CDR2 FVKESK. The CDR3 loop is CASSRDLTSHHEQYF. The CDR3 bases are TGTGCCAGCAGCCGGGACTTGACTAGTCACCACGAGCAGTACTTC.

This clone was seen a few times. The chain has TRBV5-6 and TRBJ1-1; D is uncertain. Trimming shortened V by 1 base and J by 4 bases, and 11 bases separated the two germline ends. CDR3 length: 14 amino acids. Germline V CDR1 and CDR2: SGHDT, YYEEEE. CDR3 sequence (DNA): TGTGCCAGCAGCTTGCTCGGGGTAGGCACTGAAGCTTTCTTT. Translated, it gives CASSLLGVGTEAFF.

This chain uses TRBV10-3 with TRBJ1-1; 7 bases match TRBD1. The CDR3 has 14 residues. The trim removed 6 bases at V and 1 base at J, leaving 5 bases unmatched. Germline lookup yields CDR1 ENHRY and CDR2 SYGVKD. CDR3 sequence reads: CAIRGTAPNTEAFF. The CDR3 DNA reads as TGTGCCATCAGGGGGACAGCTCCGAACACTGAAGCTTTCTTT.

The chain couples TRBV7-9 to TRBJ1-6; D gene uncertain. This CDR3 comprises 18 residues. Per the germline V gene, CDR1 is SEHNR and CDR2 is FQNEAQ (reference sequence). Trimming left V 5 bases short and J 0 bases short, with 17 bases between. CDR3 coding DNA: TGTGCCAGCAGCCCTGAGAGTGTGGGGAGCTCCTATAATTCACCCCTCCACTTT. It is translated as CASSPESVGSSYNSPLHF.

This clone was recorded only once. The chain uses TRBV4-3 and TRBJ2-5; possible D gene TRBD2, 6 bases. Per germline, CDR1 LGHNA and CDR2 YSLEER. V dropped 0 bases and J dropped 9 bases, with 14 bases sitting between them. The CDR3 covers 14 residues. The CDR3 sequence: CASSQETRTGAQYF. The CDR3 DNA reads as TGCGCCAGCAGCCAAGAAACCCGAACGGGGGCCCAGTACTTC.

The genes are TRBV27 and TRBJ2-2; D not resolved. CDR3 length equals 12 residues. Trimming pared 6 bases from V and 8 bases from J, leaving 10 bases between. Per germline, CDR1 MNHEY and CDR2 SMNVEV (reference sequence). CDR3 in DNA: TGTGCCAGCAGCTTCCGAGCAGGGGAGCTGTTTTTT. It translates to CASSFRAGELFF.

This clone was picked up a small number of times. The chain links TRBV7-2 to TRBJ1-1, with D unresolved. There are 14 residues in the CDR3. Trimming stripped 1 base from V and 0 bases from J, with 6 bases between. Germline V gene data show CDR1 as SGHTA and CDR2 as FQGNSA. In nucleotides, the CDR3 is TGTGCCAGCAGCTTAGGAGTCATGAACACTGAAGCTTTCTTT. It translates to CASSLGVMNTEAFF.

The chain has TRBV5-1 and TRBJ1-3; a possible D gene is TRBD1 (5 bases). The V gene's germline CDR1 is SGHRS and CDR2 YFSETQ. The V and J ends lost 4 bases and 1 base respectively, with 9 bases between them. The CDR3 is 14 amino acids. CDR3 amino acids: CASSPWTSGNTIYF. CDR3 sequence (DNA): TGCGCCAGCAGCCCCTGGACATCTGGAAACACCATATATTTT.

J is TRBJ1-2 and V is TRBV7-9; 11 bases agree with TRBD1. This CDR3 contains 17 residues. V shed 4 bases and J 2 bases; nucleotides not matched to a gene: 9. CDR1 is SEHNR, CDR2 FQNEAQ, per germline (reference sequence). CDR3: CASSSNTGTGGNYGYTF. CDR3 bases: TGTGCCAGCAGCTCCAATACTGGGACAGGGGGAAACTATGGCTACACCTTC.

The V call is TRBV5-1, the J call TRBJ2-6, with a weak D call TRBD1 (6 bases). This CDR3 is built from 18 residues. V gave up 4 bases and J gave up 1 base, with 18 bases separating them. Germline CDR1 is SGHRS and CDR2 is YFSETQ. The CDR3 region has the DNA TGCGCCAGCAGCGCACGACAGGTCACGTTTTCTGGGGCCAACGTCCTGACTTTC. Translation: CASSARQVTFSGANVLTF.

This chain links TRBV6-5 with TRBJ2-2; weak D call: TRBD2 (5 bases). With 2 bases removed from V and 4 bases from J, the gap between germline ends came to 14 bases. Per the germline V gene, CDR1 is MNHEY and CDR2 is SVGAGI. There are 16 residues in the CDR3. CDR3 sequence reads: CASSYRIRETTGELFF. The CDR3 DNA follows: TGTGCCAGCAGTTACCGTATAAGGGAGACCACCGGGGAGCTGTTTTTT.

The V gene is TRBV12-3 or TRBV12-4, the J gene TRBJ2-7, with 8 bases identical to TRBD1. V was pared by 3 bases and J by 7 bases, with 5 bases of the junction left unmatched. There are 13 residues in the CDR3. CDR3 amino acids: CASSLAGGIEQYF. Here the CDR3 DNA reads TGTGCCAGCAGTTTGGCAGGGGGCATTGAGCAGTACTTC.

This chain links TRBV28 with TRBJ2-7; D ambiguous. Trimming pared 4 bases from V and 1 base from J, leaving 11 bases between. Germline CDR1 MDHEN, CDR2 SYDVKM. The CDR3 covers 14 residues. CDR3 DNA: TGTGCCAGCAGTTCTACTATAATGTCCTACGAGCAGTACTTC. Protein sequence: CASSSTIMSYEQYF.

The chain joins TRBV4-3 to TRBJ2-1; D possibly corresponds to TRBD1 (5 bases). The CDR3 loop spans 14 amino acids. Trimming cost V 1 base and J 9 bases, with 13 bases left between them. Looked up from germline, CDR1 is LGHNA and CDR2 is YSLEER. This chain's CDR3 is CASSQGERRGEQFF. As DNA, the CDR3 is TGCGCCAGCAGCCAAGGAGAACGAAGGGGTGAGCAGTTCTTC.

The rearrangement links TRBV28 to TRBJ1-6; 8 bases are a match to TRBD1. The germline V gene has CDR1 MDHEN and CDR2 SYDVKM. Losses at the gene ends were 7 bases for V and 7 bases for J; bases not matched to a gene: 6. CDR3 length: 14 amino acids. The CDR3 spells CASTRTGTNSPLHF. For the CDR3, the DNA is TGTGCCAGCACCAGGACAGGGACGAATTCACCCCTCCACTTT.

The chain carries TRBV27 and TRBJ2-3, with a possible D match to TRBD2 (5 bases). CDR1 and CDR2 (germline): MNHEY, SMNVEV (reference sequence). V lost 3 bases and J lost 5, with 9 bases in between. The length of the CDR3 is 13 residues. This chain's CDR3 is CASSFGILDTQYF. The CDR3 nucleotides read TGTGCCAGCAGTTTCGGGATTCTAGATACGCAGTATTTT.